The sequence of this TCR beta chain was determined in a study of cytomegalovirus exposure and HLA in healthy donors. Trimming at V came to 4 bases and at J to 1 base, leaving 8 bases not matched to a gene. This CDR3 has 18 amino acids. The V gene's germline CDR1 is SGHRS and CDR2 YFSETQ. Comments on this clone: Its antigen is not identified.

The PCR ran on 60 Vbeta and 13 Jbeta primers. The protocol was immunoSEQ multiplex PCR, while the TCRdb copy is restricted to in-frame clones and leaves out a portion. Here the sample spans 90,000 to 130,000 clones, approximately 80% being singletons. General study findings and limits: One variant, a missense change in DCLRE1C, was linked in a later analysis to TCR beta V- and J-gene trimming. TRBV6-2, TRBV6-3 and some other V segments were excluded as indistinguishable. Presence/absence analyses supposed approximately even sequencing depth among donors.

The sequenced material came from PBMCs. This clonotype was obtained from a young man in good health and CMV-seropositive. V is TRBV5-1 and J is TRBJ2-5; 15 nucleotides align to TRBD2. CDR3: CASSIGLAGGRFQETQYF. The CDR3 nucleotides are TGCGCCAGCAGCATAGGACTAGCGGGGGGGCGGTTCCAAGAGACCCAGTACTTC.